The 15 T cell receptor beta chains below come from one sample, sequenced in a study of radiation and T cells in renal cell carcinoma. Sequencing was performed with immunoSEQ multiplex PCR; in TCRdb, only in-frame clones are kept and a portion is missing. The repertoire holds around 94,000 clones, with about 88% as singletons. Time point: baseline pretreatment blood. Regarding treatment: 15 Gy SBRT to primary tumor, nephrectomy 4 weeks later. The material sequenced was blood, taken from a patient whose treatment included radiotherapy and nephrectomy. The receptors come from a man aged 50 or older with renal cell carcinoma.

The chain combines TRBV18 with TRBJ2-2, with TRBD1 identical over 9 bases. Germline CDR1 and CDR2: KGHSH and LQKENI. Trimming at V came to 3 bases and at J to 1 base, leaving 3 bases not matched to a gene. This CDR3 is 16 amino acids long. CDR3 sequence: CASSPQGQGNTGELFF. The CDR3 DNA is TGTGCCAGCTCACCTCAGGGACAGGGGAACACCGGGGAGCTGTTTTTT.

This chain joins TRBV18 and TRBJ2-1, with D maybe TRBD2 (5 bases). Trimming left V 6 bases short and J 3 bases short, with 12 bases between. The germline V gene encodes CDR1 KGHSH and CDR2 LQKENI. The CDR3 totals 14 residues. This chain's CDR3 is CASSPPGVYNEQFF. CDR3 nucleotides: TGTGCCAGCTCCCCGCCCGGGGTCTACAATGAGCAGTTCTTC.

This clone was picked up a small number of times. The gene calls are TRBV5-1 and TRBJ2-5, with D maybe TRBD2 (6 bases). Germline lookup yields CDR1 SGHRS and CDR2 YFSETQ. Trimming stripped 2 bases from V and 2 bases from J, with 16 bases between. CDR3 length: 16 amino acids. The CDR3 nucleotides read TGCGCCAGCAGCTTTTTTGCTAGCGCAAAACAAGAGACCCAGTACTTC. This codes for CASSFFASAKQETQYF.

This rearrangement joins TRBV7-6 to TRBJ2-7; 13 positions match TRBD2. This CDR3 has 15 amino acids. With V trimmed by 4 bases and J by 6 bases, 6 bases remained unmatched. CDR1 and CDR2 (germline): SGHVS, FNYEAQ. The CDR3 DNA sequence: TGTGCCAGCAGCTCGACTAGCGGGAGGTTCACCGAGCAGTACTTC. Its translation is CASSSTSGRFTEQYF.

The gene calls are TRBV7-2 and TRBJ2-3; no clear D gene. V lost 1 base to trimming and J lost 2 bases, with 7 bases between them. Germline V gives CDR1 SGHTA, CDR2 FQGNSA. This CDR3 has 14 amino acids. CDR3 DNA: TGTGCCAGCAGCTTAGGGCCTAACACAGATACGCAGTATTTT. Translated, it gives CASSLGPNTDTQYF.

The V and J genes are TRBV7-9 and TRBJ1-6; possibly TRBD1 for D (6 bases). Trimming stripped 5 bases from V and 6 bases from J, with 14 bases between. The CDR3 is 15 residues long. Looked up from germline, CDR1 is SEHNR and CDR2 is FQNEAQ (reference sequence). The CDR3 sequence is CASSPPRDTNSPLHF. In DNA, the CDR3 is TGTGCCAGCAGCCCCCCCCGGGACACTAATTCACCCCTCCACTTT.

The V call is TRBV18, the J call TRBJ2-3; D is uncertain. Trimming took 5 bases from V and 0 from J, leaving 6 bases between them. Germline CDR1 and CDR2: KGHSH and LQKENI. The CDR3 totals 13 residues. For the CDR3, the DNA is TGTGCCAGCTCATTACATAGCACAGATACGCAGTATTTT. Its translation: CASSLHSTDTQYF.

The genes are TRBV5-1 and TRBJ2-6; D is undetermined. Germline V gene lookup returns CDR1 SGHRS and CDR2 YFSETQ. There are 15 residues in the CDR3. Deletions cut 0 bases from V and 1 base from J, with 5 bases between. This CDR3 is CASSLAGSGANVLTF. In DNA form, the CDR3 reads TGCGCCAGCAGCTTGGCCGGGTCTGGGGCCAACGTCCTGACTTTC.

The chain combines TRBV19 with TRBJ2-3; 9 nucleotides match TRBD2. The CDR3 sequence is 16 residues long. The V gene's germline CDR1 is LNHDA and CDR2 SQIVND (reference sequence). Germline trimming cut 0 bases from V and 3 bases from J; bases unmatched to any gene: 4. The CDR3 loop is CASSIDSGSRTDTQYF. CDR3 DNA: TGTGCCAGTAGTATAGATAGCGGGAGTCGGACAGATACGCAGTATTTT.

The chain has TRBV4-1 and TRBJ1-5; 8 nucleotides align to TRBD1. This CDR3 has 15 residues. Germline V gene lookup returns CDR1 MGHRA and CDR2 YSYEKL. Germline trimming cut 3 bases from V and 6 bases from J; bases unmatched to any gene: 7. This CDR3 reads CASSHGQGAVQPQHF. CDR3 in DNA: TGCGCCAGCAGCCATGGCCAGGGGGCTGTTCAGCCCCAGCATTTT.

The V gene is TRBV18, the J gene TRBJ2-1, with a tentative D call TRBD2 (5 bases). Trimming took off 8 bases at V and 0 bases at J, with 17 bases between the two ends. The CDR3 sequence is 16 residues long. CDR1 KGHSH and CDR2 LQKENI come from the germline V gene. In nucleotides, the CDR3 is TGTGCCAGCACATCCGGGGTGTCTGGCTCCTACAATGAGCAGTTCTTC. Translating it yields CASTSGVSGSYNEQFF.

This chain links TRBV18 with TRBJ1-1, with 9 bases lining up with TRBD1. The CDR3 consists of 16 residues. Germline V lookup: CDR1 KGHSH, CDR2 LQKENI. J gave up 7 bases and V 4 bases, and 13 bases lay outside the gene matches. The CDR3 DNA is TGTGCCAGCTCACAACTGGGACAGGGCAACACTCATGAAGCTTTCTTT. Translation gives CASSQLGQGNTHEAFF.

The chain has TRBV19 and TRBJ1-2, with TRBD1 as a possible D gene (5 bases). The CDR3 covers 13 residues. V was shortened by 1 base and J by 7 bases, with 10 bases between the two germline ends. Germline CDR1 is LNHDA and CDR2 is SQIVND (reference sequence). This chain's CDR3 is CASSIAGTRGYTF. DNA of the CDR3: TGTGCCAGTAGTATAGCTGGGACGCGTGGCTACACCTTC.

The sample holds a few counts of this clone. V and J are TRBV6-1 and TRBJ1-5; 7 bases match TRBD1. The germline CDR1 and CDR2 sequences are MNHNS and SASEGT. The CDR3 loop spans 15 amino acids. After removal of 8 bases from V and 3 bases from J, the junction contained 10 bases not matched to a gene. The CDR3 here is CASYPRDSLNQPQHF. CDR3 in DNA: TGTGCCAGCTACCCCCGGGACAGCCTCAATCAGCCCCAGCATTTT.

This clone is a singleton in its sample. This sequence joins TRBV28 and TRBJ2-2; D is uncertain. Trimming took 10 bases from V and 5 from J, leaving 14 bases between them. The CDR3 runs to 13 residues. Germline CDR1 MDHEN, CDR2 SYDVKM. CDR3 sequence (DNA): TGTGCCACCAAAACCCGAGAGACCGGGGAGCTGTTTTTT. As protein: CATKTRETGELFF.